This TCR beta chain is from a study of technical replicates of blood from a few donors. On this clone: Within the sample, other DNA sequences also encode this same CDR3.

This CDR3 has 14 amino acids. The V gene end was trimmed by 1 base and the J gene end by 4 bases; junction bases not matched to a gene: 0. The germline V gene encodes CDR1 SEHNR and CDR2 FQNEAQ (reference sequence). Clones were read by immunoSEQ multiplex PCR, and TCRdb kept only the in-frame ones, dropping some. The sample includes 65,000 to 95,000 clones, 65% to 90% seen only once; the top ten take roughly 4.8%. This clonotype was sampled from a human donor in good health. Some clones in this sample may be carry-over from other donors' samples. The chain is built from TRBV7-9 and TRBJ1-4, with 7 bases fitting TRBD1. Material for sequencing was PBMCs. In nucleotides, the CDR3 is TGTGCCAGCAGCTTAGACAGGGGTAATGAAAAACTGTTTTTT. As protein: CASSLDRGNEKLFF. Variable domain in full (rest from reference TRBV7-9 and TRBJ1-4): DTGVSQNPRHKITKRGQNVTFRCDPISEHNRLYWYRQTLGQGPEFLTYFQNEAQLEKSRLLSDRFSAERPKGSFSTLEIQRTEQGDSAMYLCASSLDRGNEKLFFGSGTQLSVL.